This T cell receptor beta chain was recorded in a study of blood T cell repertoires in COVID-19. The overall study: From T cells, B-cell-depleted T cells, or PBMCs came the material, which was cDNA or gDNA.

The germline gives CDR1 SGHDT, CDR2 YYEEEE. V was pared by 1 base and J by 0 bases, with 7 bases of the junction left unmatched. CDR3 length: 17 amino acids. As processed by the authors: Quantification of nucleated cells was approximated via reference gene primer amplification. The protocol was immunoSEQ multiplex PCR, while the TCRdb copy is restricted to in-frame clones and leaves out a portion. V and J calls and clone size are those listed in that table; D and trimming were worked out from the DNA. The table includes approximately 150,000 clones, more than 80% detected once. The Seattle patients, enrolled during active infection, were followed longitudinally. This clone was counted once.

The chain joins TRBV5-6 to TRBJ1-5; 7 nucleotides line up with TRBD1. This sequence was found in a woman aged 60 to 75 with COVID-19, enrolled during active disease. Sequences were obtained from peripheral blood. The CDR3 sequence is CASSLRAGGVSNQPQHF. Written as DNA, the CDR3 is TGTGCCAGCAGCTTGAGGGCAGGGGGAGTTAGCAATCAGCCCCAGCATTTT. Based on the CDR3 plus reference TRBV5-6 and TRBJ1-5, the full variable domain is DAGVTQSPTHLIKTRGQQVTLRCSPKSGHDTVSWYQQALGQGPQFIFQYYEEEERQRGNFPDRFSGHQFPNYSSELNVNALLLGDSALYLCASSLRAGGVSNQPQHFGDGTRLSIL.